The 12 T cell receptor beta chains in this list originate from one sample, sequenced in a study of T cells after yellow fever vaccination. From the 5' RACE reads, TCRdb called clonotypes with MiXCR, one entry per CDR3 protein. The sample has under 700,000 distinct CDR3 sequences; around 17% are singletons. The sample in question was PBMCs, obtained about 5 days after the first yellow fever vaccination. The receptors originated from a man between 18 and 35 years old who received the YFV17D yellow fever vaccine.

This clonotype has a handful of counts. V is TRBV29-1 and J is TRBJ1-4, with no clear D. There are 13 residues in the CDR3. Trimming cost V 7 bases and J 4 bases, with 13 bases left between them. CDR1 is SQVTM, CDR2 ANQGSEA, per germline. The CDR3 sequence is CSAGGSLNEKLFF. In DNA, the CDR3 is TGCAGCGCCGGCGGGTCCCTTAATGAAAAACTGTTTTTT. Looking up the rest from reference TRBV29-1 and TRBJ1-4 gives the full variable domain: SAVISQKPSRDICQRGTSLTIQCQVDSQVTMMFWYRQQPGQSLTLIATANQGSEATYESGFVIDKFPISRPNLTFSTLTVSNMSPEDSSIYLCSAGGSLNEKLFFGSGTQLSVL.

This clonotype showed up many times. The chain carries TRBV7-2 and TRBJ2-5; 8 bases agree with TRBD2. Germline CDR1 and CDR2: SGHTA and FQGNSA. The CDR3 covers 16 residues. J gave up 9 bases and V 1 base, and 13 bases lay outside the gene matches. Written as DNA, the CDR3 is TGTGCCAGCAGCTTAGTCGGGACGGGGGGGGAGCTCTCCCAGTACTTC. Protein product: CASSLVGTGGELSQYF.

Ten or more counts support this clonotype. The rearrangement joins TRBV12-3 or TRBV12-4 to TRBJ1-1; D unclear. This CDR3 contains 14 residues. Trimming stripped 6 bases from V and 0 bases from J, with 11 bases between. CDR3 amino acids: CASSSTAMNTEAFF. The CDR3 coding sequence is TGTGCCAGCAGCTCAACAGCGATGAACACTGAAGCTTTCTTT.

This clonotype was observed a handful of times. The chain employs TRBV7-9 and TRBJ2-1; 9 nucleotides align to TRBD1. Trimming removed 5 bases from V and 8 bases from J; junction bases left unmatched: 7. Germline CDR1 and CDR2: SEHNR and FQNEAQ (reference sequence). This CDR3 spans 14 amino acids. The CDR3 here is CASSGQGLGYEQFF. CDR3 coding DNA: TGTGCCAGCAGCGGACAGGGGTTGGGTTATGAGCAGTTCTTC.

This chain uses TRBV5-1 with TRBJ1-6; TRBD1 might be the D (5 bases). The CDR3 sequence is 19 residues long. The V end was cut by 0 bases, the J end by 6 bases, with 22 bases between. CDR1 is SGHRS, CDR2 YFSETQ, per germline. The CDR3 loop reads CASSLEGPGAGASNSPLHF. The DNA for the CDR3 is TGCGCCAGCAGCTTGGAGGGGCCGGGTGCAGGTGCAAGTAATTCACCCCTCCACTTT.

This rearrangement joins TRBV4-3 to TRBJ1-2, with 9 bases fitting TRBD1. V was pared by 1 base and J by 2 bases, with 2 bases of the junction left unmatched. This CDR3 spans 15 amino acids. Germline loops: CDR1 LGHNA, CDR2 YSLEER. DNA for the CDR3: TGCGCCAGCAGCCAAGGGACAGGGGAGAACTATGGCTACACCTTC. It codes for CASSQGTGENYGYTF.

This clonotype appeared a few times. The chain links TRBV19 to TRBJ1-6; 8 positions match TRBD1. V shed 4 bases, J shed 7 bases, and the junction held 6 bases outside the gene matches. Germline V CDR1 and CDR2: LNHDA, SQIVND (reference sequence). CDR3 length: 15 amino acids. The CDR3 nucleotides are TGTGCCAGTAGTACCTTGGACAGGGCCAATTCACCCCTCCACTTT. Its protein is CASSTLDRANSPLHF. The whole variable domain, remainder taken from reference TRBV19 and TRBJ1-6, is DGGITQSPKYLFRKEGQNVTLSCEQNLNHDAMYWYRQDPGQGLRLIYYSQIVNDFQKGDIAEGYSVSREKKESFPLTVTSAQKNPTAFYLCASSTLDRANSPLHFGNGTRLTVT.

In its sample, this clonotype was seen once. The chain recombines TRBV7-2 with TRBJ2-3; D is undetermined. This CDR3 has 14 residues. Germline V gene lookup returns CDR1 SGHTA and CDR2 FQGNSA. Trimming stripped 5 bases from V and 5 bases from J, with 14 bases between. CDR3 in amino acids: CASSLVGFLDTQYF. DNA of the CDR3: TGTGCCAGCAGCCTAGTGGGGTTCCTAGATACGCAGTATTTT.

The chain employs TRBV20-1 and TRBJ2-6; possible D gene TRBD2, 5 bases. The length of the CDR3 is 16 residues. The V gene lost 0 bases and the J gene lost 2 bases, with 11 bases spanning the gap. Germline loops: CDR1 DFQATT, CDR2 SNEGSKA (reference sequence). The CDR3, as DNA: TGCAGTGCTAGAGATCGAAGAGGGACTGGGGCCAACGTCCTGACTTTC. Translated: CSARDRRGTGANVLTF.

This clonotype was counted at least ten times. The rearrangement links TRBV4-2 to TRBJ2-1; D unresolved. CDR3 length equals 11 residues. The ends were cut back, 1 base at V and 10 bases at J, with 5 bases in the middle. Germline V gives CDR1 LGHNA, CDR2 YNFKEQ. CDR3 sequence reads: CASSQAGEQFF. The CDR3 nucleotides are TGTGCCAGCAGCCAAGCTGGAGAGCAGTTCTTC.

This clonotype has just a few counts. This chain connects TRBV6-2 or TRBV6-3 to TRBJ2-6; no clear D gene. CDR3 length: 22 residues. V dropped 3 bases and J dropped 0 bases, with 27 bases sitting between them. CDR1 and CDR2 from the germline V gene are MNHEY and SVGEGT. The CDR3 coding sequence is TGTGCCAGCAGTTATTCCGGTCGTCACGAACCCTCGAACCCCTCTGGGGCCAACGTCCTGACTTTC. Translating gives CASSYSGRHEPSNPSGANVLTF.

This clonotype showed up many times. The V and J genes are TRBV12-3 or TRBV12-4 and TRBJ1-3; D gene ambiguous. The CDR3 runs to 15 residues. Trimming took off 4 bases at V and 0 bases at J, with 10 bases between the two ends. The CDR3 DNA is TGTGCCAGCAGTTACAGAAGATACTCTGGAAACACCATATATTTT. Translating it yields CASSYRRYSGNTIYF.